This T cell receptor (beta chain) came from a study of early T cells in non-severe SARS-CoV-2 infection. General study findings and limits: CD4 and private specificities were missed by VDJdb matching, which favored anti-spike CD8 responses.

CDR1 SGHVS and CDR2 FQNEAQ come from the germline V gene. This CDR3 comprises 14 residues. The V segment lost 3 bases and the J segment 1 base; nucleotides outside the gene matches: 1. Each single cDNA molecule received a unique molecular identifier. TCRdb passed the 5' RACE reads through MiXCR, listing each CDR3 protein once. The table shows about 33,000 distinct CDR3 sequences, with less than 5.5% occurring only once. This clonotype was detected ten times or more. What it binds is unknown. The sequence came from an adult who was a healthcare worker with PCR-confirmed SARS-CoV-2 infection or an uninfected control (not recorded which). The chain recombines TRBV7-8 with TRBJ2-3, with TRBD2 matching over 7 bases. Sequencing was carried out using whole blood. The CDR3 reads CASSFLAGTDTQYF. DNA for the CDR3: TGTGCCAGCAGCTTTCTAGCGGGCACAGATACGCAGTATTTT.